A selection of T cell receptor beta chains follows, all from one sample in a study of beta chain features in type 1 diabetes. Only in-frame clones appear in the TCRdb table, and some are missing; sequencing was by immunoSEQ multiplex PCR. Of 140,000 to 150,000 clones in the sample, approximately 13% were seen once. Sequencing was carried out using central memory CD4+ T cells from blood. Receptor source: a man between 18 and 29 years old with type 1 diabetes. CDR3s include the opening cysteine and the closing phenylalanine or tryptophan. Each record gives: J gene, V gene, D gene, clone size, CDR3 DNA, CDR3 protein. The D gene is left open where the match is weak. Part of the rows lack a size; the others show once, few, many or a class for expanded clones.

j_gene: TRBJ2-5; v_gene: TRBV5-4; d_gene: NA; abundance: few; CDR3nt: TGTGCCAGCAGCTTCTGGGTATCGCAAGAGACCCAGTACTTC; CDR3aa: CASSFWVSQETQYF
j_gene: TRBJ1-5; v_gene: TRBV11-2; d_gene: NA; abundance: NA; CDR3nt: TGTGCCAGCAGCTTAGCGGGGCGGCTCAATCAGCCCCAGCATTTT; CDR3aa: CASSLAGRLNQPQHF
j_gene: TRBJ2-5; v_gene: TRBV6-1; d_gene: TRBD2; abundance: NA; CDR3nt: TGTGCCAGCAGTCAACTAGCGGGGGGGGCTAAGACCCAGTACTTC; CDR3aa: CASSQLAGGAKTQYF
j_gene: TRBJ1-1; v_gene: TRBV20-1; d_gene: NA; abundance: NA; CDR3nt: TGCAGTGCTGGAAGTACCACTGAAGCTTTCTTT; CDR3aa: CSAGSTTEAFF
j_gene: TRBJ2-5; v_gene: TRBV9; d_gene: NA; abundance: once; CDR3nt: TGTGCCAGCAGCGTAGGGGGGACCTCGGAGACCCAGTACTTC; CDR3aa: CASSVGGTSETQYF
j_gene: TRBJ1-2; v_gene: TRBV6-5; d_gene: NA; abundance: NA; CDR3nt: TGTGCCAGCAAATCAGGGAACTATGGCTACACCTTC; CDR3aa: CASKSGNYGYTF
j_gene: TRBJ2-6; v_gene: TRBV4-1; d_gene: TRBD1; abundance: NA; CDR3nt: TGCGCCAGCAGCCAGACCACAGGGGCTGGGGCCAACGTCCTGACTTTC; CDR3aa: CASSQTTGAGANVLTF
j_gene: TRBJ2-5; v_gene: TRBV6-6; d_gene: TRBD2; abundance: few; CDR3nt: TGTGCCAGCACCCCTAGCGGGGTGACCAGGGAGACCCAGTACTTC; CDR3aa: CASTPSGVTRETQYF
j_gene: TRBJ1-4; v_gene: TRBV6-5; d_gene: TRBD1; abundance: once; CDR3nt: TGTGCCAGCTTCTCCGGAGAGGGGGCTGAAAAACTGTTTTTT; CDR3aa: CASFSGEGAEKLFF
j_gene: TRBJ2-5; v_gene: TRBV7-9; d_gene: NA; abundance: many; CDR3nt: TGTGCCAGCAGCTCCCAAGAGACCCAGTACTTC; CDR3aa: CASSSQETQYF
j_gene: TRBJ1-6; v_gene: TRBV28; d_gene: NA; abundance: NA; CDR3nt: TGTGCCAGCATCCATGGGGGTTCAACCTCACCCCTCCACTTT; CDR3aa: CASIHGGSTSPLHF
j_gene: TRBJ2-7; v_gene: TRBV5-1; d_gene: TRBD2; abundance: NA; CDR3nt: TGCGCCAGCAGCTTACGGACTAGCGGGGGGAATTACGAGCAGTACTTC; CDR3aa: CASSLRTSGGNYEQYF
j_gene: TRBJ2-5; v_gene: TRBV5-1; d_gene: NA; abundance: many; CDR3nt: TGCGCCAGCAGCTTGGCCCGGTTCAGTAGGGCCGAGGAGACCCAGTACTTC; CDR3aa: CASSLARFSRAEETQYF
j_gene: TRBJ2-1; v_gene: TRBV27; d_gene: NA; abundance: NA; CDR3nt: TGTGCCAGCAGTCGGAGACACACCAACTCCTACAATGAGCAGTTCTTC; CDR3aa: CASSRRHTNSYNEQFF
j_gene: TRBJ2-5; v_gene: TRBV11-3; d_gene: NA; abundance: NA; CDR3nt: TGTGCCAGCAGCTTAGATCCTGGGGCAGAGACCCAGTACTTC; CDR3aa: CASSLDPGAETQYF
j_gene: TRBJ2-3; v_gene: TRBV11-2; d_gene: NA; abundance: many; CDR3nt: TGTGCCAGCAGCTTCGAGCCAGGAACAGATACGCAGTATTTT; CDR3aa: CASSFEPGTDTQYF
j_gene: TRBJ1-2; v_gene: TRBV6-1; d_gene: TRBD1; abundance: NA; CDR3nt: TGTGCCAGCAGTGAGGGACAGCACTATGGCTACACCTTC; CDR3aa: CASSEGQHYGYTF
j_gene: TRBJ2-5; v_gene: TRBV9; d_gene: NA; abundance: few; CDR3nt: TGTGCCAGCAGCGCTCGTTCCGGGACCACATTACAAGAGACCCAGTACTTC; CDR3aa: CASSARSGTTLQETQYF
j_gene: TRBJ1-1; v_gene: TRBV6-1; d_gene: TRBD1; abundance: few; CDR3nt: TGTGCCAGCAGTGTCAGGGGGCTAGTCCCTGAAGCTTTCTTT; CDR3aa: CASSVRGLVPEAFF
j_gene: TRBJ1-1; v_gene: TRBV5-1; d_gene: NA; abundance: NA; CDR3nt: TGCGCCAGCAGCAAAGACACTATGAACACTGAAGCTTTCTTT; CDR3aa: CASSKDTMNTEAFF
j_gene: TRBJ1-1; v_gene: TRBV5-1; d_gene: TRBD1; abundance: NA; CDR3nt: TGCGCCAGCAGCTTGATGACAGGGGGGATGAACACTGAAGCTTTCTTT; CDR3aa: CASSLMTGGMNTEAFF
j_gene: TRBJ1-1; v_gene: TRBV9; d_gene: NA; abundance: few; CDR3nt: TGTGCCAGCAGCGTAGACGGGGGCCGAGGCACTGAAGCTTTCTTT; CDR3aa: CASSVDGGRGTEAFF
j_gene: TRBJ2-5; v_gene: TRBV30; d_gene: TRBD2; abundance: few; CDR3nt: TGTGCCTGGAGACTAGCGGGGGGAGGGGAGACCCAGTACTTC; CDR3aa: CAWRLAGGGETQYF
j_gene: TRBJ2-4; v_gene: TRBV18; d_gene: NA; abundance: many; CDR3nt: TGTGCCAGCTCACCAGGGGCGCTTATAAACATTCAGTACTTC; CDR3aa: CASSPGALINIQYF
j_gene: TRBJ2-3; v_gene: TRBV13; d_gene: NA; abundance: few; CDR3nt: TGTGCCAGCAGCTTAGGCCTTGGAGTAGATACGCAGTATTTT; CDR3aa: CASSLGLGVDTQYF
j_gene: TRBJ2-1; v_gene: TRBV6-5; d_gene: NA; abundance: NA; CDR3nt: TGTGCCAGCAGGTCGACTGCGAGCTCCTACAATGAGCAGTTCTTC; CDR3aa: CASRSTASSYNEQFF
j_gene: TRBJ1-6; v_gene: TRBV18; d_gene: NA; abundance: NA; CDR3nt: TGTGCCAGCTCACCGGACAGTGAATTGTATTCACCCCTCCACTTT; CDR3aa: CASSPDSELYSPLHF
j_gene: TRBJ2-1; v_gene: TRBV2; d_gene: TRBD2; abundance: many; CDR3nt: TGTGCCAGCAGTGAAGGGCCAGCGGGGGGACATAATGAGCAGTTCTTC; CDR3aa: CASSEGPAGGHNEQFF
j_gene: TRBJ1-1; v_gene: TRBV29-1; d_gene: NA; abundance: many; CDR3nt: TGCAGCGTCGTCATCGGGGGGAACACTGAAGCTTTCTTT; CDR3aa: CSVVIGGNTEAFF
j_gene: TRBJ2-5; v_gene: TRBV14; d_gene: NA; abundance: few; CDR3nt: TGTGCCAGCAGCCAAGGCGCTTTACAAGAGACCCAGTACTTC; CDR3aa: CASSQGALQETQYF
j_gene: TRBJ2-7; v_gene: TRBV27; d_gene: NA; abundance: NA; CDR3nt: TGTGCCAGCAGTTGGGCCCAGGGGGGGATGAACGAGCAGTACTTC; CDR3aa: CASSWAQGGMNEQYF
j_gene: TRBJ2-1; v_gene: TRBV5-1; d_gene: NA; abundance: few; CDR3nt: TGCGCCAGCAGCTTCCCCCCCCTAGGCTCCTACAATGAGCAGTTCTTC; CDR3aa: CASSFPPLGSYNEQFF
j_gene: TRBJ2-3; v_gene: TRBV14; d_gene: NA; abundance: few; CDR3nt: TGTGCCAGCAGCCAAGGGGCGGGGGCCACACTCACAGATACGCAGTATTTT; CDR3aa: CASSQGAGATLTDTQYF
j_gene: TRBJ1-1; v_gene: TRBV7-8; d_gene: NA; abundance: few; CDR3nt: TGTGCCAGCAGCTTAATACACGACCTAGGGGACACTGAAGCTTTCTTT; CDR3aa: CASSLIHDLGDTEAFF
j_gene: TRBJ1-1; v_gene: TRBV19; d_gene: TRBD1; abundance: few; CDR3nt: TGTGCCAGTACGGGGGACAGCACTGAAGCTTTCTTT; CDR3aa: CASTGDSTEAFF
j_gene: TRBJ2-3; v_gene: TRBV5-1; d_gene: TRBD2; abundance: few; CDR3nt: TGCGCCAGCAGCCGGACTAGCCCCGGGACAGATACGCAGTATTTT; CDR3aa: CASSRTSPGTDTQYF
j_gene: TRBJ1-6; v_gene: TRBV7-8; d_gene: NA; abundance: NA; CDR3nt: TGTGCCAGCAGCCCCTCCCCAGGCAGGGATTCACCCCTCCACTTT; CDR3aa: CASSPSPGRDSPLHF
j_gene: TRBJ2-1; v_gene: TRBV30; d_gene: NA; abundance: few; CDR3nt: TGTGCCTGGAGCGCAAATAGGAATGAGCAGTTCTTC; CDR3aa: CAWSANRNEQFF
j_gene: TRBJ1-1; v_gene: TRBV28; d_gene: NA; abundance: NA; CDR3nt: TGTGCCAGCAGTTCCCTTCGGGGGGCTGGAACTGAAGCTTTCTTT; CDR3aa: CASSSLRGAGTEAFF
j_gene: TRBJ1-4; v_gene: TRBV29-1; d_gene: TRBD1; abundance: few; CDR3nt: TGCAGCGCTCGACAGGGGGTAATAGAAAAACTGTTTTTT; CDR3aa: CSARQGVIEKLFF
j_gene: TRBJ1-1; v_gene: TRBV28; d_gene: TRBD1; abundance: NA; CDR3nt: TGTGCCAGCAGTTCAACAGGGGGCGGCACTGAAGCTTTCTTT; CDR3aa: CASSSTGGGTEAFF
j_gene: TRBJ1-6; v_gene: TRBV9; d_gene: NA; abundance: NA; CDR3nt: TGTGCCAGCAGCGTAGCTTTTGGGCGGGAAAATTCACCCCTCCACTTT; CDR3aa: CASSVAFGRENSPLHF
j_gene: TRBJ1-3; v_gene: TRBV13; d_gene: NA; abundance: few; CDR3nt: TGTGCCAGCAGCTTAGGGGAAAACACCATATATTTT; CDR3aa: CASSLGENTIYF
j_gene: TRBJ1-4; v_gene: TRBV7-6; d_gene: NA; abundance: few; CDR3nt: TGTGCCAGCAGCTCTGGAGCCACAGTTAATGAAAAACTGTTTTTT; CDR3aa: CASSSGATVNEKLFF
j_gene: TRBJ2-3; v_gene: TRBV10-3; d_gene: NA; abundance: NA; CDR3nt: TGTGCCATCAGTGAGTCAGAGCGGGGACACACAGATACGCAGTATTTT; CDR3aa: CAISESERGHTDTQYF
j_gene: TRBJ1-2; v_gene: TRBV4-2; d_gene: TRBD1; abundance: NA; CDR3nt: TGTGCCAGCAGCCAAGATGAGGGGACAGGGGGCTACACCTTC; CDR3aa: CASSQDEGTGGYTF
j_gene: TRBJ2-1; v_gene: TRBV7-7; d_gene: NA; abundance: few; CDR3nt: TGTGCTAGCAGCTTAAGTAACAGGCCAAATGAGCAGTTCTTC; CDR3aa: CASSLSNRPNEQFF
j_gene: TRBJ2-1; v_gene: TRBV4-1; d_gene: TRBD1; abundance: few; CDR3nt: TGCGCCAGCAGCCAGGGTACAGGGGGAACCTACAATGAGCAGTTCTTC; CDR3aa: CASSQGTGGTYNEQFF